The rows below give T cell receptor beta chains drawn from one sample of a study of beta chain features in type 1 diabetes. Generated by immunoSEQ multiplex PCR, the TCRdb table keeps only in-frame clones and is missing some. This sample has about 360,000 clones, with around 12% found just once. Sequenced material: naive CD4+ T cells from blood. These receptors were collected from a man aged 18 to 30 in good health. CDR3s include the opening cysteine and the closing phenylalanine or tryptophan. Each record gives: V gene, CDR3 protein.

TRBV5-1 CASTPDRVDYGYTF
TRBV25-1 CASSEWAGGRTGELFF
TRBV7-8 CASSLSGTSVDEQYF
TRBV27 CASSPGVSSYEQYF
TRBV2 CASRGTPQETQYF
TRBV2 CASSEASGAGELFF
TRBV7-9 CASSLTGTGGGEQYF
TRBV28 CASSSGSTGVTGELFF
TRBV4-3 CASSQTSYEQFF
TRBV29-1 CSVRTGNQPQHF